A selection of T cell receptor beta chains follows, all from one sample in a study of T cells after yellow fever vaccination. TCRdb re-analysed the 5' RACE reads in MiXCR, keeping a single row per CDR3 protein. The sample lists some 500,000 distinct CDR3 sequences; roughly 13% were seen once. The sample here was PBMCs, taken on the day of the yellow fever booster vaccination. These receptors came from a man aged 25 to 45 who received the YFV17D yellow fever vaccine. Both conserved end residues are part of each CDR3. D genes are given only for firm matches. Only some rows state a clone size, as once, few, many or a class for expanded clones.

j_gene,d_gene,abundance,len,v_gene,CDR3aa,CDR3nt
TRBJ2-7,TRBD1,.,15,TRBV27,CASSLSNRGNYEQYF,TGTGCCAGCAGTTTATCGAACAGGGGGAACTACGAGCAGTACTTC
TRBJ2-7,TRBD2,.,15,TRBV2,CASNHPGTSSYEQYF,TGTGCCAGCAATCACCCCGGGACTAGCTCCTACGAGCAGTACTTC
TRBJ1-1,.,many,14,TRBV7-2,CASSPQTGRTEAFF,TGTGCCAGCAGCCCCCAGACGGGGCGCACTGAAGCTTTCTTT
TRBJ2-3,.,.,19,TRBV1,CTSSQVLAEPIGDGDTQYF,TGCACCAGCAGCCAAGTCCTAGCGGAGCCCATCGGGGACGGGGATACGCAGTATTTT
TRBJ1-3,.,.,15,TRBV4-2,CASSQGGISGNTIYF,TGTGCCAGCAGCCAAGGGGGGATCTCTGGAAACACCATATATTTT
TRBJ2-3,.,few,15,TRBV12-3/TRBV12-4,CASSSLDTSTDTQYF,TGTGCCAGCAGTTCCCTAGACACTAGCACAGATACGCAGTATTTT
TRBJ2-1,.,.,14,TRBV24-1,CATSDRDLNNEQFF,TGTGCCACCAGTGACCGAGACCTAAACAATGAGCAGTTCTTC
TRBJ2-3,.,few,12,TRBV18,CASSKDRGAQYF,TGTGCCAGCTCAAAGGACCGAGGGGCGCAGTATTTT
TRBJ2-1,.,.,13,TRBV25-1,CASSDIGGNEQFF,TGTGCCAGCAGTGATATAGGTGGTAATGAGCAGTTCTTC
TRBJ2-5,TRBD1,.,11,TRBV7-9,CASSLGQGQYF,TGTGCCAGCAGCTTAGGACAGGGCCAGTACTTC
TRBJ2-3,.,many,12,TRBV12-3/TRBV12-4,CANKIRTDTQYF,TGTGCCAACAAAATCCGCACAGATACGCAGTATTTT
TRBJ1-3,.,many,20,TRBV5-1,CASSLGEGGLPGFGGNTIYF,TGCGCCAGCAGCTTGGGCGAAGGAGGGCTCCCAGGGTTTGGAGGAAACACCATATATTTT
TRBJ2-1,.,few,17,TRBV20-1,CSARDPGTKKRYNEQFF,TGCAGTGCTAGAGATCCGGGAACCAAAAAAAGATACAATGAGCAGTTCTTC
TRBJ2-2,.,.,13,TRBV4-3,CASSQEYTGELFF,TGCGCCAGCAGCCAAGAATACACCGGGGAGCTGTTTTTT
TRBJ2-1,.,.,15,TRBV6-2/TRBV6-3,CASSYSRLTYNEQFF,TGTGCCAGCAGTTACTCTAGATTGACCTACAATGAGCAGTTCTTC
TRBJ2-2,.,few,12,TRBV6-2/TRBV6-3,CASSASAGELFF,TGTGCCAGCAGTGCTAGTGCCGGGGAGCTGTTTTTT
TRBJ2-5,TRBD2,.,14,TRBV6-1,CASRPGGFGETQYF,TGTGCCAGCCGCCCCGGGGGGTTCGGAGAGACCCAGTACTTC